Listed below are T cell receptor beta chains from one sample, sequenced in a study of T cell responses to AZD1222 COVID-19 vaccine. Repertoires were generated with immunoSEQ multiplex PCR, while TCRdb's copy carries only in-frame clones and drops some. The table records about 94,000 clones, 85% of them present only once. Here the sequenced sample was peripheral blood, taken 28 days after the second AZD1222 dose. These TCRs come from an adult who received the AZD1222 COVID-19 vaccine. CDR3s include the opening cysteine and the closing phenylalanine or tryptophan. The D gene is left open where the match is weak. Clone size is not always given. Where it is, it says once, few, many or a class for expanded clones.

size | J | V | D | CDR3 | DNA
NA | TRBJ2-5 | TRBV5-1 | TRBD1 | CASSSGQGKIGETQYF | TGCGCCAGCAGCTCTGGACAGGGAAAGATTGGAGAGACCCAGTACTTC
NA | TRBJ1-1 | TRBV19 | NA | CASSIWGTEAFF | TGTGCCAGTAGTATCTGGGGCACTGAAGCTTTCTTT
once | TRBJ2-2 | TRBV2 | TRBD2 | CASRKGLAGVYTGELFF | TGTGCCAGCAGGAAGGGACTAGCGGGAGTTTATACCGGGGAGCTGTTTTTT
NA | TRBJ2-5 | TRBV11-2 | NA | CASSPGARQRETQYF | TGTGCCAGCAGCCCGGGGGCCAGACAACGAGAGACCCAGTACTTC
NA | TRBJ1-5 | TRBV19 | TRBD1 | CASSVIDRGPDQPQHF | TGTGCCAGTAGTGTCATCGACAGGGGGCCGGATCAGCCCCAGCATTTT
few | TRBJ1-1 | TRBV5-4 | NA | CASSPTGNTEAFF | TGTGCCAGCAGCCCGACAGGGAACACTGAAGCTTTCTTT
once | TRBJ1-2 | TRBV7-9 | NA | CASSSDGGGYTF | TGTGCCAGCAGCTCGGACGGAGGGGGCTACACCTTC
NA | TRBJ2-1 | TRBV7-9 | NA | CASSGPWQNEQFF | TGTGCCAGCAGCGGACCTTGGCAGAATGAGCAGTTCTTC
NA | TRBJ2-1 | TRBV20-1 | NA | CSAALGAGKFF | TGCAGTGCTGCCTTAGGGGCGGGGAAGTTCTTC
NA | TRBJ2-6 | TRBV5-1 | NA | CASSLALTGANVLTF | TGCGCCAGCAGCTTGGCCCTAACGGGGGCCAACGTCCTGACTTTC
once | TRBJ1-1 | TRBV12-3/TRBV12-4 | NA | CASSLIRAVEAFF | TGTGCCAGCAGTTTGATTCGGGCAGTTGAAGCTTTCTTT
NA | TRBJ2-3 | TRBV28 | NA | CASSFRGGGLTDTQYF | TGTGCCAGCAGTTTCCGGGGAGGGGGCTTAACAGATACGCAGTATTTT
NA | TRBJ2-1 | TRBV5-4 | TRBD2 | CASSQTSGTNFYNEQFF | TGTGCCAGCAGCCAGACCTCCGGGACTAACTTCTACAATGAGCAGTTCTTC
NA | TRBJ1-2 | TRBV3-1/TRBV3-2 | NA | CASSQDVGSGGGYTF | TGTGCCAGCAGCCAAGATGTCGGTTCAGGCGGCGGCTACACCTTC
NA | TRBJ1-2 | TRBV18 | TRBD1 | CASSPRDSEGYTF | TGTGCCAGCTCACCAAGGGACAGCGAGGGCTACACCTTC
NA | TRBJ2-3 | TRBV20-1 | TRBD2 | CSAIETTGLAGFADTQYF | TGCAGTGCTATTGAGACAACGGGACTAGCGGGATTTGCAGATACGCAGTATTTT
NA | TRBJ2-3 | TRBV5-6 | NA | CASSFSTDTQYF | TGTGCCAGCAGCTTTTCCACAGATACGCAGTATTTT
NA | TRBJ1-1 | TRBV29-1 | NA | CSGSQAANTEAFF | TGCAGCGGCTCGCAGGCGGCAAACACTGAAGCTTTCTTT
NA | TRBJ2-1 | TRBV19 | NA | CASSIGRRYYEQFF | TGTGCCAGTAGTATTGGCCGGAGGTATTATGAGCAGTTCTTC
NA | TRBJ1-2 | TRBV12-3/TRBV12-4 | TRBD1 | CASSTQGARGYTF | TGTGCCAGCAGTACACAGGGGGCGCGGGGCTACACCTTC
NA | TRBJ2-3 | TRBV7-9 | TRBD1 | CASSFEGGFSTDTQYF | TGTGCCAGCAGCTTCGAAGGGGGCTTCAGCACAGATACGCAGTATTTT
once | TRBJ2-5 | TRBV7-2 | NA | CASSLVSGEETQYF | TGTGCCAGCAGCTTAGTATCCGGGGAAGAGACCCAGTACTTC
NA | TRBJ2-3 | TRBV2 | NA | CASSYSTDTQYF | TGTGCCAGCTCCTATTCCACAGATACGCAGTATTTT
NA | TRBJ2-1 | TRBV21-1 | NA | CASSPAGAVYEQFF | TGTGCCAGCAGCCCAGCAGGGGCCGTCTATGAGCAGTTCTTC
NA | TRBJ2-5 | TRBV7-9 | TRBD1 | CATGTGLGETQYF | TGTGCCACCGGGACAGGGCTTGGGGAGACCCAGTACTTC
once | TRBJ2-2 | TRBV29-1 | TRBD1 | CSVARGTGGTGELFF | TGCAGCGTTGCCCGGGGGACAGGGGGAACCGGGGAGCTGTTTTTT
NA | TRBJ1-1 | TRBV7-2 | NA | CASSLVGIGGAEAFF | TGTGCCAGCAGCTTAGTCGGGATCGGAGGGGCTGAAGCTTTCTTT
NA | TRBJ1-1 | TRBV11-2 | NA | CASSLVLGKTEAFF | TGTGCCAGCAGCTTAGTTCTGGGTAAAACTGAAGCTTTCTTT
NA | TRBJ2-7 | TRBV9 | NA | CASSVAGHRIYEQYF | TGTGCCAGCAGCGTAGCAGGACACCGAATCTACGAGCAGTACTTC
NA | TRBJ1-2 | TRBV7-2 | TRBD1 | CASGPGDRGHYTF | TGTGCCAGCGGCCCCGGGGACAGGGGGCACTACACCTTC
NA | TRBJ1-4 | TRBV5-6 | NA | CASSFSKPNEKLFF | TGTGCCAGCAGCTTTAGCAAGCCTAATGAAAAACTGTTTTTT
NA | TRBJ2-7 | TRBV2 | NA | CASRRDRTGGEQYF | TGTGCCAGCAGACGCGACAGGACGGGGGGCGAGCAGTACTTC
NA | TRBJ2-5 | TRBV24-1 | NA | CATSDWGNQETQYF | TGTGCCACCAGTGATTGGGGCAACCAAGAGACCCAGTACTTC
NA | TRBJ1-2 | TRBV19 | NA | CASSSKKQGNYGYTF | TGTGCCAGTAGTAGTAAGAAACAGGGTAACTATGGCTACACCTTC
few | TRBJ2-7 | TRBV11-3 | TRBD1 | CASSAGQGASEQYF | TGTGCCAGCAGCGCAGGACAGGGGGCGTCCGAGCAGTACTTC
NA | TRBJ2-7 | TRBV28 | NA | CASSLVGAWYF | TGTGCCAGCAGTTTGGTGGGGGCCTGGTACTTC
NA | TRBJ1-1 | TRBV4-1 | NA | CASSQDMSNTEAFF | TGCGCCAGCAGCCAAGATATGTCGAACACTGAAGCTTTCTTT
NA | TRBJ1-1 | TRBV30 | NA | CASGDFSDHEAFF | TGTGCCTCGGGGGACTTTTCGGACCATGAAGCTTTCTTT
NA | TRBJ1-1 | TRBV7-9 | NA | CASSSPGDGEAFF | TGTGCCAGCAGCTCCCCGGGGGATGGTGAAGCTTTCTTT
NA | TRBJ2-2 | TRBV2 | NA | CASRISGPSAGELFF | TGTGCCAGCAGAATCTCCGGACCTTCGGCCGGGGAGCTGTTTTTT
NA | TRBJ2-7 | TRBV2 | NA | CASGPSRYEQYF | TGTGCCAGCGGTCCCAGTCGCTACGAGCAGTACTTC
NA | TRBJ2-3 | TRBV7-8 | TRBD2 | CASSLRLAGAGTDTQYF | TGTGCCAGCAGCCTCCGACTAGCGGGAGCTGGCACAGATACGCAGTATTTT
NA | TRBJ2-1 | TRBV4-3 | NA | CASSQDSSSYNEQFF | TGCGCCAGCAGCCAAGATTCAAGCTCCTACAATGAGCAGTTCTTC
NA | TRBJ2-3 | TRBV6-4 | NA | CASSERRGEKDTQYF | TGTGCCAGCAGTGAAAGGAGGGGCGAAAAAGATACGCAGTATTTT
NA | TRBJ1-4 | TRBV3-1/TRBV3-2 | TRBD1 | CASSPTGGGDEKLFF | TGTGCCAGCAGCCCCACAGGGGGCGGCGATGAAAAACTGTTTTTT
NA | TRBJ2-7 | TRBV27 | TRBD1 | CASSRGQDPYEQYF | TGTGCCAGCAGTCGCGGACAGGACCCCTACGAGCAGTACTTC
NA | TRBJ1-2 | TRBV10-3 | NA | CAIALSVGLGYTF | TGTGCCATCGCCCTATCGGTTGGCCTAGGCTACACCTTC
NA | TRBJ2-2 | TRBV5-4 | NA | CASSSRLSNTGELFF | TGTGCCAGCAGCTCCAGACTATCAAACACCGGGGAGCTGTTTTTT
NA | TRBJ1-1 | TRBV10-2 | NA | CASNLGSNTEAFF | TGCGCCAGCAACTTGGGTTCGAACACTGAAGCTTTCTTT
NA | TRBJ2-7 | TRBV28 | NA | CASSSQGYNNYEQYF | TGTGCCAGCAGTTCCCAAGGGTACAATAACTACGAGCAGTACTTC
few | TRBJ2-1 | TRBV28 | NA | CASRQGTGLRNHNEQFF | TGTGCCAGCCGTCAGGGTACTGGTCTCCGGAACCACAATGAGCAGTTCTTC
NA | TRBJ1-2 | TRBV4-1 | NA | CASSPARAYGYTF | TGCGCCAGCAGCCCAGCCAGGGCCTATGGCTACACCTTC
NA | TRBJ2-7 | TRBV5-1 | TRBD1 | CASNLDSGGRGYEQYF | TGCGCCAGCAACTTGGACTCAGGGGGAAGAGGCTACGAGCAGTACTTC